The 12 T cell receptor beta chains in this list originate from one sample, sequenced in a study of cytomegalovirus exposure and HLA in healthy donors. 13 Jbeta primers and 60 Vbeta primers were used for the PCR. Repertoires were generated with immunoSEQ multiplex PCR, while TCRdb's copy carries only in-frame clones and drops some. The sample yields around 190,000 clones, more than 65% seen once. The sample consisted of PBMCs. The source is a man in his forties or fifties in good health and CMV-seropositive.

This sequence joins TRBV5-1 and TRBJ2-1; 11 bases fit TRBD2. This CDR3 spans 15 amino acids. CDR1 is SGHRS and CDR2 is YFSETQ in the germline V gene. J was trimmed by 4 bases and V by 3 bases; bases with no gene match: 3. As DNA, the CDR3 is TGCGCCAGCAGCTCAACTAGCGGGAGTTACAATGAGCAGTTCTTC. Protein sequence: CASSSTSGSYNEQFF.

The rearrangement links TRBV28 to TRBJ2-3, with D hard to call. Trimming stripped 5 bases from V and 0 bases from J, with 6 bases between. This CDR3 is built from 13 residues. Germline V CDR1 and CDR2: MDHEN, SYDVKM. The CDR3 region is CASSRGSTDTQYF. CDR3 nucleotides: TGTGCCAGCAGTCGCGGTAGCACAGATACGCAGTATTTT.

The chain recombines TRBV28 with TRBJ1-1, with no clear D. Germline lookup yields CDR1 MDHEN and CDR2 SYDVKM. This CDR3 contains 14 residues. Trimming removed 9 bases at V and 1 base at J, with 15 bases between. This chain's CDR3 is CASTRALGNTEAFF. The DNA of the CDR3 is TGTGCCAGTACGCGGGCGCTGGGGAACACTGAAGCTTTCTTT.

The chain uses TRBV23-1 and TRBJ2-1, with D tentatively TRBD2 (5 bases). TRBV23-1 carries the ORF label, with uncertain function. V shed 2 bases and J shed 6 bases, with 26 bases lying between them. The CDR3 has 19 residues. The CDR3 nucleotides are TGCGCCAGCAGTCAAAGGCCCCGGGGTAGCTCCCTGACTCGCAATGAGCAGTTCTTC. Its protein is CASSQRPRGSSLTRNEQFF.

CDR3 nucleotides: TGCGCCAGCAGCCAGGGGTCTGAGGGAGGGGACTCCTACGAGCAGTACTTC. Its translation: CASSQGSEGGDSYEQYF. V is TRBV4-3 and J is TRBJ2-7; 7 positions match TRBD2. J gave up 0 bases and V 3 bases, and 11 bases lay outside the gene matches. In germline, CDR1 is LGHNA, CDR2 YSLEER. The CDR3 has 17 residues.

V usage is TRBV19 and J usage is TRBJ2-1; D gene ambiguous. CDR3 length equals 18 residues. The V gene lost 2 bases and the J gene lost 1 base, with 18 bases spanning the gap. Germline V CDR1 and CDR2: LNHDA, SQIVND (reference sequence). For the CDR3, the DNA is TGTGCCAGTAGTATAACGCCCCCAACCCGGTATTCCTACAATGAGCAGTTCTTC. This translates into CASSITPPTRYSYNEQFF.

V gene TRBV6-1 combines with J gene TRBJ1-2; 7 nucleotides match TRBD1. The V and J ends lost 6 bases and 6 bases, in that order; junction bases with no gene match: 7. The CDR3 runs to 13 residues. Germline-derived CDR1 and CDR2 are MNHNS and SASEGT. The DNA of the CDR3 is TGTGCCAGCAGAGAACAGGGGATAGATGGCTACACCTTC. This gives the protein CASREQGIDGYTF.

This chain joins TRBV13 and TRBJ1-2; TRBD1 aligns across 9 bases. V was clipped by 0 bases and J by 4 bases; unmatched bases: 3. The germline CDR1 and CDR2 sequences are PRHDT and FYEKMQ (reference sequence). This CDR3 comprises 15 residues. CDR3 protein: CASSLGGQGTYGYTF. In DNA form, the CDR3 reads TGTGCCAGCAGCTTAGGGGGACAGGGTACCTATGGCTACACCTTC.

The J gene is TRBJ2-5, the V gene TRBV7-8, with a weak D call TRBD2 (6 bases). The V gene lost 2 bases and the J gene lost 8 bases, with 30 bases spanning the gap. The CDR3 extends over 19 amino acids. In germline, CDR1 is SGHVS, CDR2 FQNEAQ. CDR3 protein: CASSLFRLLAGQSKRTQYF. CDR3 bases: TGTGCCAGCAGCTTATTTCGCCTCCTTGCGGGGCAATCTAAGAGAACCCAGTACTTC.

This rearrangement joins TRBV11-2 to TRBJ1-4, with a weak D call TRBD1 (5 bases). The CDR3 is 16 residues long. Per germline, CDR1 SGHAT and CDR2 FQNNGV. Trimming took off 8 bases at V and 2 bases at J, with 18 bases between the two ends. Here the CDR3 reads CASASGRVWTNEKLFF. CDR3 sequence (DNA): TGTGCCAGCGCTTCGGGCAGGGTGTGGACTAATGAAAAACTGTTTTTT. The complete variable domain, with remaining parts taken from reference TRBV11-2 and TRBJ1-4, reads EAGVAQSPRYKIIEKRQSVAFWCNPISGHATLYWYQQILGQGPKLLIQFQNNGVVDDSQLPKDRFSAERLKGVDSTLKIQPAKLEDSAVYLCASASGRVWTNEKLFFGSGTQLSVL.

A few counts support this clone. V gene TRBV4-3 combines with J gene TRBJ1-1; 9 bases map to TRBD1. The germline V gene has CDR1 LGHNA and CDR2 YSLEER. CDR3 length: 16 amino acids. Unmatched junction bases numbered 8, after V lost 4 bases and J lost 2 bases. The CDR3 coding sequence is TGCGCCAGCAGCCCAGGACAGGGGCGCCGTAACACTGAAGCTTTCTTT. Amino acids: CASSPGQGRRNTEAFF.

The rearrangement links TRBV4-1 to TRBJ2-5; TRBD2 might be the D (6 bases). V was shortened by 0 bases and J by 1 base, with 18 bases between the two germline ends. CDR1 is MGHRA, CDR2 YSYEKL, per germline. CDR3 length: 18 amino acids. CDR3 sequence (DNA): TGCGCCAGCAGCCAAGAGGGGTCAACTAGCCGCCTCCAAGAGACCCAGTACTTC. Encoded protein: CASSQEGSTSRLQETQYF.